This record looks at one T cell receptor beta chain sequence and its context. Its antigen remains unknown. CDR3 size: 13 residues. V lost 5 bases, J lost 8 bases, and 13 bases lay in between. The V gene's germline CDR1 is SGHVS and CDR2 FNYEAQ. Quantitative 5'-RACE with molecular barcodes was used to make the TCR beta libraries. In TCRdb, the 5' RACE reads were re-called with MiXCR into one record per CDR3 protein. The repertoire includes about 320,000 distinct CDR3 sequences, about 9.9% of them detected once, and roughly 9.2% sits in the top ten. The record originates from a study of CD8 T cells in ankylosing spondylitis. General study results and limits: Within ankylosing spondylitis blood, a TCR beta motif made up of roughly eight highly homologous variants appeared to be characteristic. In the blood and synovial fluid of reactive arthritis, some motif variants had been previously reported.

The specimen sequenced was blood, either unsorted or a sorted T cell fraction (not recorded which). The chain uses TRBV7-6 and TRBJ2-1; D not resolved. This TCR was recovered from a female donor with ankylosing spondylitis or in good health (not recorded which). CDR3 sequence (DNA): TGTGCCAGCAGCCGAACCCCCCCTCATGAGCAGTTCTTC. It yields the protein CASSRTPPHEQFF. Together with reference TRBV7-6 and TRBJ2-1, the CDR3 gives the full variable domain: GAGVSQSPRYKVTKRGQDVALRCDPISGHVSLYWYRQALGQGPEFLTYFNYEAQQDKSGLPNDRFSAERPEGSISTLTIQRTEQRDSAMYRCASSRTPPHEQFFGPGTRLTVL.